The sequence of this T cell receptor beta chain was determined in a study of cytomegalovirus exposure and HLA in healthy donors. On this clone itself: Antigen unknown.

The germline V gene has CDR1 MNHEY and CDR2 SMNVEV (reference sequence). This CDR3 is 17 amino acids long. Trimming removed 7 bases from V and 4 bases from J; junction bases left unmatched: 18. The PCR ran on 60 Vbeta and 13 Jbeta primers. The repertoire was sequenced with immunoSEQ multiplex PCR; TCRdb's copy has only in-frame clones and lacks some. The data hold around 200,000 clones, with roughly 85% observed a single time. Broader study findings: Compared with the roughly 700-donor mean, an Asian-associated ancestry cluster reportedly had fewer N-insertions, according to a later analysis. According to the study, about 180 TCR beta chains were cytomegalovirus-associated. TCR beta chains associated with HLA were, in a later analysis, more clonally expanded than equally common others.

The sequenced sample consisted of PBMCs. V is TRBV27 and J is TRBJ1-1; TRBD1 aligns across 7 bases. The clonotype was recovered from a male donor in good health and CMV-seronegative. CDR3 DNA sequence: TGTGCCAGCACCCAACGGGGCCTGACAGGGATGGGCACTGAAGCTTTCTTT. Amino acid sequence: CASTQRGLTGMGTEAFF.